Listed below are T cell receptor beta chains from one sample, sequenced in a study of CD8 T cells in ankylosing spondylitis. TCRdb used MiXCR to reprocess the 5' RACE reads, holding one entry per CDR3 protein. The data show 200,000 to 300,000 distinct CDR3 sequences, about 9.1% seen once. The sequenced sample consisted of blood, either unsorted or a sorted T cell fraction (not recorded which). The receptors stem from a male donor with ankylosing spondylitis or in good health (not recorded which). The CDR3 runs from the conserved cysteine through the conserved F or W. Fields, in order: V gene, J gene, clone size, D gene, CDR3 DNA, CDR3 protein. The D gene is left open where the match is weak. Clone size is not always given. Where it is, it says once, few, many or a class for expanded clones.

V: TRBV19
J: TRBJ2-2
size: many
D: TRBD2
DNA: TGTGCCAGTAGTATCCGGGACTATAACACCGGGGAGCTGTTTTTT
CDR3: CASSIRDYNTGELFF

V: TRBV30
J: TRBJ1-5
size: .
D: TRBD1
DNA: TGTGCCTGGAGCCAAACAGGGGATCGCGGCAATCAGCCCCAGCATTTT
CDR3: CAWSQTGDRGNQPQHF

V: TRBV7-2
J: TRBJ2-7
size: .
D: .
DNA: TGTGCCAGCAGCTTTGGGATGGGACTACGGGGGCTCTACGAGCAGTACTTC
CDR3: CASSFGMGLRGLYEQYF

V: TRBV5-6
J: TRBJ2-3
size: many
D: .
DNA: TGTGCCAGCAGCTTGGGGACGGGGACTAGCACAGATACGCAGTATTTT
CDR3: CASSLGTGTSTDTQYF

V: TRBV5-1
J: TRBJ2-7
size: many
D: .
DNA: TGCGCCAGCAGCTTGGACGGATACGAGCAGTACTTC
CDR3: CASSLDGYEQYF

V: TRBV5-1
J: TRBJ2-2
size: many
D: .
DNA: TGCGCCAGCAGCTTGTGGGACACGAGGGCCGGGGAGCTGTTTTTT
CDR3: CASSLWDTRAGELFF

V: TRBV5-1
J: TRBJ2-6
size: few
D: TRBD1
DNA: TGCGCCAGCAGCTTGAGGCCCTGGGACAGGGGGTCTGGGGCCAACGTCCTGACTTTC
CDR3: CASSLRPWDRGSGANVLTF

V: TRBV12-3/TRBV12-4
J: TRBJ2-5
size: few
D: .
DNA: TGTGCCAGCAGTTCCTCGCGGACCCAAGAGACCCAGTACTTC
CDR3: CASSSSRTQETQYF

V: TRBV20-1
J: TRBJ1-2
size: .
D: TRBD1
DNA: TGCAGTGCTAGAGGAACCCGACAGGGTAACAATTATGGCTACACCTTC
CDR3: CSARGTRQGNNYGYTF

V: TRBV5-1
J: TRBJ2-7
size: many
D: TRBD2
DNA: TGCGCCAGCAGCGTTACTAGCGGTTACTACGAGCAGTACTTC
CDR3: CASSVTSGYYEQYF

V: TRBV9
J: TRBJ2-2
size: many
D: TRBD1
DNA: TGTGCCAGCAGCGTATCGGGACAGGGGTCGGGGGAGCTGTTTTTT
CDR3: CASSVSGQGSGELFF